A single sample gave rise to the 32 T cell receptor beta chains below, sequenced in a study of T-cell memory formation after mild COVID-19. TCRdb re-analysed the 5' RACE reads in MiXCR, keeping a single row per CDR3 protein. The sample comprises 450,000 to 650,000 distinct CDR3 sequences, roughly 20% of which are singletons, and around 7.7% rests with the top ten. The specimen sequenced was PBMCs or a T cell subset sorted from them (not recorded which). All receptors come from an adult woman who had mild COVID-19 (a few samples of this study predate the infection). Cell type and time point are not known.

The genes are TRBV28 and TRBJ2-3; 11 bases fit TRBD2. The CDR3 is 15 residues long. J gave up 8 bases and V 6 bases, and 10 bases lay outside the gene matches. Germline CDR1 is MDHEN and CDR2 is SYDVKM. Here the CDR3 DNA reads TGTGCCAGCAGCCCGGGACTAGCGGACCTAGTTACGCAGTATTTT. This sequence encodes CASSPGLADLVTQYF.

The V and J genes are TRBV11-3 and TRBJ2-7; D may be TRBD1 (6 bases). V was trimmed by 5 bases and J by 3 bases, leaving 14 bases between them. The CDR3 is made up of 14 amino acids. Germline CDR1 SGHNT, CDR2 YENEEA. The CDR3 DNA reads TGTGCCAGCAGCGGCACCCAACAGGGCTACGAGCAGTACTTC. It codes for CASSGTQQGYEQYF.

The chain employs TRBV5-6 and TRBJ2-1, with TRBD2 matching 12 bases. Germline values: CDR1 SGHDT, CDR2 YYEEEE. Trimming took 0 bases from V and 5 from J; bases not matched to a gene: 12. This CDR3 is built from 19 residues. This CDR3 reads CASSLVEALAGGANNEQFF. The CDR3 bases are TGTGCCAGCAGCTTGGTCGAGGCGCTAGCGGGAGGGGCCAACAATGAGCAGTTCTTC.

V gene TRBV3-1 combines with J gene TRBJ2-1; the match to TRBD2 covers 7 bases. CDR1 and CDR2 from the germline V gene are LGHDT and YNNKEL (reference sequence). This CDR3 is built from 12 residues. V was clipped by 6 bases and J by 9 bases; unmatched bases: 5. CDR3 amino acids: CASSLIAGEQFF. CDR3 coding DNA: TGTGCCAGCAGTCTTATAGCGGGTGAGCAGTTCTTC.

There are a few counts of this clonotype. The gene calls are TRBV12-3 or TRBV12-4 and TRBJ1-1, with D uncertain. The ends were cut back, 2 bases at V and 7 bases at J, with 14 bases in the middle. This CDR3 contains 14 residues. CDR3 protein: CASSLYPIELEAFF. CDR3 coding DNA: TGTGCCAGCAGTTTATACCCTATAGAGCTTGAAGCTTTCTTT.

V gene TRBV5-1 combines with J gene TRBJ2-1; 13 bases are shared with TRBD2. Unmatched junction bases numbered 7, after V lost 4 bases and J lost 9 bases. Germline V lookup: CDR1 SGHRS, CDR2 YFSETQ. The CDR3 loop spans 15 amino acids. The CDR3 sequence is CASSKLAGGLPEQFF. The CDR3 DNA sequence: TGCGCCAGCAGCAAACTAGCGGGGGGGCTTCCTGAGCAGTTCTTC. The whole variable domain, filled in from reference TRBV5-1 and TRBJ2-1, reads KAGVTQTPRYLIKTRGQQVTLSCSPISGHRSVSWYQQTPGQGLQFLFEYFSETQRNKGNFPGRFSGRQFSNSRSEMNVSTLELGDSALYLCASSKLAGGLPEQFFGPGTRLTVL.

CDR3 sequence reads: CATSDRKGGPNTGELFF. The CDR3 coding sequence is TGTGCCACCAGTGATCGTAAAGGGGGCCCAAACACCGGGGAGCTGTTTTTT. The chain has TRBV24-1 and TRBJ2-2, with 7 bases that match TRBD1. The CDR3 covers 17 residues. Trimming cost V 3 bases and J 2 bases; bases outside gene matches: 8. CDR1 is KGHDR, CDR2 SFDVKD, per germline.

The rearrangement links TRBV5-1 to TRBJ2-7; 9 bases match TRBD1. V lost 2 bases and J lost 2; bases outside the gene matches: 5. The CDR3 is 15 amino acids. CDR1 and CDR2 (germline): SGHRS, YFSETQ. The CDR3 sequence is CASSFGGQGTYEQYF. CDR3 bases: TGCGCCAGCAGCTTTGGAGGACAGGGGACCTACGAGCAGTACTTC. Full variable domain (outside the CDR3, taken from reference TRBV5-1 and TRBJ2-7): KAGVTQTPRYLIKTRGQQVTLSCSPISGHRSVSWYQQTPGQGLQFLFEYFSETQRNKGNFPGRFSGRQFSNSRSEMNVSTLELGDSALYLCASSFGGQGTYEQYFGPGTRLTVT.

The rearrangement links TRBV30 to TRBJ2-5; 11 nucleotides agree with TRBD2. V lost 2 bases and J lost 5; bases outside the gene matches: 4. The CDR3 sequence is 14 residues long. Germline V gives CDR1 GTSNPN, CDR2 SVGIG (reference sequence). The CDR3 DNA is TGTGCCTGGAGTCGGGGACTAGCGGCGGAGACCCAGTACTTC. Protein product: CAWSRGLAAETQYF.

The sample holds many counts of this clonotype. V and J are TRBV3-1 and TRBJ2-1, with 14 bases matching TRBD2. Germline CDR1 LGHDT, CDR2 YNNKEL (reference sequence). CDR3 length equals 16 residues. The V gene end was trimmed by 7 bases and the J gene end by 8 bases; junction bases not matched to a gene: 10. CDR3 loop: CASTTQTSGRAYEQFF. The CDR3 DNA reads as TGTGCCAGCACCACTCAGACTAGCGGGAGGGCATATGAGCAGTTCTTC.

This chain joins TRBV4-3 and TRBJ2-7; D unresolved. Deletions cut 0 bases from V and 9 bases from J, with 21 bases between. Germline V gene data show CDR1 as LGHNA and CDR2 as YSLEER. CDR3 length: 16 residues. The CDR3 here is CASSQDLILARTRQYF. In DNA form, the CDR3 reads TGCGCCAGCAGCCAAGATCTTATATTAGCCCGCACGAGGCAGTACTTC.

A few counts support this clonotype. The CDR3: CSARRTGRVAEAFF. The CDR3, as DNA: TGCAGTGCTAGACGCACGGGCAGGGTGGCTGAAGCTTTCTTT. The V call is TRBV20-1, the J call TRBJ1-1, with D tentatively TRBD1 (5 bases). This CDR3 spans 14 amino acids. The V gene's germline CDR1 is DFQATT and CDR2 SNEGSKA (reference sequence). Between the trimmed V and J ends, which lost 2 bases and 6 bases, there was a span of 16 bases.

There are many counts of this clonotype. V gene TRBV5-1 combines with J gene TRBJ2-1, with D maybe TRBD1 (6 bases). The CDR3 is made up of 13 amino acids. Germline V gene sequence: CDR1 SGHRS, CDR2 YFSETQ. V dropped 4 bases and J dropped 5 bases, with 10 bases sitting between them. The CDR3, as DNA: TGCGCCAGCAGCCTGGACAGCCACAATGAGCAGTTCTTC. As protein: CASSLDSHNEQFF.

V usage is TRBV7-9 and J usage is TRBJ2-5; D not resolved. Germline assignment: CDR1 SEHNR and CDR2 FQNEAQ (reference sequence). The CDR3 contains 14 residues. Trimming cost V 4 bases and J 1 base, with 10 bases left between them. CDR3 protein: CASSSETVQETQYF. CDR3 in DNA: TGTGCCAGCAGCTCAGAGACTGTCCAAGAGACCCAGTACTTC.

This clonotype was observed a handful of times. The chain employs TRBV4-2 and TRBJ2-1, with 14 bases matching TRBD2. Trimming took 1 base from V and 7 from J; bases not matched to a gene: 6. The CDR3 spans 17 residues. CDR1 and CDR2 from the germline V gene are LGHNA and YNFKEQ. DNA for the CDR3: TGTGCCAGCAGCCAAGGACACGGGACTAGCGGGAGTAATGAGCAGTTCTTC. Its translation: CASSQGHGTSGSNEQFF.

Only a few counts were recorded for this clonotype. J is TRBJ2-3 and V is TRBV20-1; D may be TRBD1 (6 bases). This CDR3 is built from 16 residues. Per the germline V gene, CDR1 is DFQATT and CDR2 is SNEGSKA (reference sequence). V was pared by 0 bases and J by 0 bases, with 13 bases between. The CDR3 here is CSARDPRQDSTDTQYF. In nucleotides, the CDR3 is TGCAGTGCTAGAGACCCGCGACAGGATAGCACAGATACGCAGTATTTT.

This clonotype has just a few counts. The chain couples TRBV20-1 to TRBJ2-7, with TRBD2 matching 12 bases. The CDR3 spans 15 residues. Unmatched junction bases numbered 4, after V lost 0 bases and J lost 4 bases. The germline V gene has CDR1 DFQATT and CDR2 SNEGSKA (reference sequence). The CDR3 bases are TGCAGTGCTAGAGATCTAGCGGGAGGGCATTACGAGCAGTACTTC. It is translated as CSARDLAGGHYEQYF.

CDR3 DNA: TGTGCCAGCAGCTCCCGAGGAAGGGCTGGAAACACCATATATTTT. The encoded protein is CASSSRGRAGNTIYF. The V call is TRBV13, the J call TRBJ1-3, with no clear D. Trimming removed 4 bases at V and 2 bases at J, with 12 bases between. Germline values: CDR1 PRHDT, CDR2 FYEKMQ (reference sequence). The CDR3 is 15 amino acids.

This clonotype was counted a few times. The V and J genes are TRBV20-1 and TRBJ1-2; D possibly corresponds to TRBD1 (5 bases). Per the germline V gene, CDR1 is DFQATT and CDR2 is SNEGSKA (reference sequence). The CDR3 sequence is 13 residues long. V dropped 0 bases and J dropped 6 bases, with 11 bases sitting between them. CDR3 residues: CSARDPGQNGYTF. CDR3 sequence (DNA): TGCAGTGCTAGAGACCCCGGACAAAATGGCTACACCTTC.

As DNA, the CDR3 is TGTGCCAGTCGCTTAGCGGGAGGGAACACCGGGGAGCTGTTTTTT. It is translated as CASRLAGGNTGELFF. The chain combines TRBV19 with TRBJ2-2; 10 bases match TRBD2. The V gene's germline CDR1 is LNHDA and CDR2 SQIVND (reference sequence). Trimming at V came to 8 bases and at J to 1 base, leaving 4 bases not matched to a gene. The CDR3 loop spans 15 amino acids. Based on the CDR3 plus reference TRBV19 and TRBJ2-2, the full variable domain is DGGITQSPKYLFRKEGQNVTLSCEQNLNHDAMYWYRQDPGQGLRLIYYSQIVNDFQKGDIAEGYSVSREKKESFPLTVTSAQKNPTAFYLCASRLAGGNTGELFFGEGSRLTVL.

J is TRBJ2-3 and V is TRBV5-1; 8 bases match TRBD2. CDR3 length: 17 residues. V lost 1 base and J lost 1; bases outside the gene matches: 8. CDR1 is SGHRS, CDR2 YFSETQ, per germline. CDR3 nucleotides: TGCGCCAGCAGCTTGTATGCCGGGCGGGGGGGCACAGATACGCAGTATTTT. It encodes CASSLYAGRGGTDTQYF.

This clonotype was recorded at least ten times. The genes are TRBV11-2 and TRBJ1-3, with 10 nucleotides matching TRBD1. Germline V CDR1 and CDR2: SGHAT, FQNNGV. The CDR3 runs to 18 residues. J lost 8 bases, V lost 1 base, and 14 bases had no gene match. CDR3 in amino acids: CASSLGGSGQGFGYTIYF. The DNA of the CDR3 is TGTGCCAGCAGCTTAGGGGGCTCGGGACAGGGGTTCGGCTACACCATATATTTT.

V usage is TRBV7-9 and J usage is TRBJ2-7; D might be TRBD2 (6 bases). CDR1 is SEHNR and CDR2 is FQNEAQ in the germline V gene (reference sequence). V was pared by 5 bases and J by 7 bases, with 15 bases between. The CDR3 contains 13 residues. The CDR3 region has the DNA TGTGCCAGCAGCCGACGGGACTCTTGGGAGCAGTACTTC. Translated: CASSRRDSWEQYF.

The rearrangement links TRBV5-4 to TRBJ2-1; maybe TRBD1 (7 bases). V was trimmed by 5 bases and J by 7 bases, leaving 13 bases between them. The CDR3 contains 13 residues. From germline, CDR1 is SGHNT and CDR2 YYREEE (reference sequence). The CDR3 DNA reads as TGTGCCAGCAGGGGCGGGACAGTTAATGAGCAGTTCTTC. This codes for CASRGGTVNEQFF. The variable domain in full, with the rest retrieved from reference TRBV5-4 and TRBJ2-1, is ETGVTQSPTHLIKTRGQQVTLRCSSQSGHNTVSWYQQALGQGPQFIFQYYREEENGRGNFPPRFSGLQFPNYSSELNVNALELDDSALYLCASRGGTVNEQFFGPGTRLTVL.

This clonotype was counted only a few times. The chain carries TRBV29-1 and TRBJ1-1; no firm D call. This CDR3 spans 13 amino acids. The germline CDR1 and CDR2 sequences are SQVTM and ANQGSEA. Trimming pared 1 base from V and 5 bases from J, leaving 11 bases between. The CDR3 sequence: CSVEGLTGTEAFF. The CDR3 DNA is TGCAGCGTTGAAGGCCTCACGGGGACTGAAGCTTTCTTT.

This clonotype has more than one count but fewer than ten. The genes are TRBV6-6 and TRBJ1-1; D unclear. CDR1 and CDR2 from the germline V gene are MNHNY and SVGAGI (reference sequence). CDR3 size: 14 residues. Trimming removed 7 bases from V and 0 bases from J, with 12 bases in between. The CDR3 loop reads CASIPAWMNTEAFF. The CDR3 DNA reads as TGTGCCAGCATCCCGGCGTGGATGAACACTGAAGCTTTCTTT.

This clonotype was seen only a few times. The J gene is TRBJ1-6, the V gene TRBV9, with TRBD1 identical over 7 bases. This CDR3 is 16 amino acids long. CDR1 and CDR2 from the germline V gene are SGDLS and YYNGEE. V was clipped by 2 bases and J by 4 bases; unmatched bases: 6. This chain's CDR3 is CASSVGDSYYNSPLHF. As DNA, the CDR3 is TGTGCCAGCAGCGTCGGGGACAGTTATTATAATTCACCCCTCCACTTT.

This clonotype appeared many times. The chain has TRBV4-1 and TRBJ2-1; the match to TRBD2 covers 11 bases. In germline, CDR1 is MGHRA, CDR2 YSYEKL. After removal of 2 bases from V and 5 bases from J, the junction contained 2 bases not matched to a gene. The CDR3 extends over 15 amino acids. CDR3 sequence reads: CASSQMTSGDNEQFF. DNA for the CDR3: TGCGCCAGCAGCCAAATGACTAGCGGGGACAATGAGCAGTTCTTC.

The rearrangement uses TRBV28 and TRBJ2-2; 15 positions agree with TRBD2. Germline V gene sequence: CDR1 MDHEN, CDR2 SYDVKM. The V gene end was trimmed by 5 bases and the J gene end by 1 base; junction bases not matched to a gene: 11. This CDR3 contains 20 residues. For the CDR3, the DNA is TGTGCCAGCAGTCCGCCGTTCGGACTAGCGGGAGGGCGGAACACCGGGGAGCTGTTTTTT. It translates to CASSPPFGLAGGRNTGELFF.

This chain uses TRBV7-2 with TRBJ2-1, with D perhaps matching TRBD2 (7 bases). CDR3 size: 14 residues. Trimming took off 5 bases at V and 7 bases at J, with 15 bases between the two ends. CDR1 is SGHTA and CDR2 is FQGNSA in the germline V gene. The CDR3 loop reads CASSPQGLSNEQFF. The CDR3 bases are TGTGCCAGCAGCCCACAGGGACTATCGAATGAGCAGTTCTTC.

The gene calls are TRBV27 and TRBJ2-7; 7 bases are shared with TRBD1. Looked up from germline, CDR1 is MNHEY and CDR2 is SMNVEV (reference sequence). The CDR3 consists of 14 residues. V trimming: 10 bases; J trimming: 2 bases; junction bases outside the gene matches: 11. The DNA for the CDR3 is TGTGCCACCCAATCCCGGGACAGAACCTACGAGCAGTACTTC. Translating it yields CATQSRDRTYEQYF.

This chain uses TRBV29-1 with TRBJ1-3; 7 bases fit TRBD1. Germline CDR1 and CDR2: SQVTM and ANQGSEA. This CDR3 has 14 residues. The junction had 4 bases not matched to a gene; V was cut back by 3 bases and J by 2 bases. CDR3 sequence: CSVESDRAGNTIYF. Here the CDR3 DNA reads TGCAGCGTTGAGTCCGACAGGGCTGGAAACACCATATATTTT. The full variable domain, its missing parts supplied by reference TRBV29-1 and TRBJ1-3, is SAVISQKPSRDICQRGTSLTIQCQVDSQVTMMFWYRQQPGQSLTLIATANQGSEATYESGFVIDKFPISRPNLTFSTLTVSNMSPEDSSIYLCSVESDRAGNTIYFGEGSWLTVV.